These 14 T cell receptor beta chains originate from one sample sequenced in a study of T-cell reconstitution after alpha-beta-depleted transplantation in children. Unique molecular identifiers were built into the TCRbeta library. MiXCR was run by TCRdb on the PCR reads, yielding one entry per CDR3 protein. The profile shows some 200,000 distinct CDR3 sequences, approximately 8% of them singletons. Sequences were derived from PBMCs, mostly from graft donor cells, sampled 360 days after TCRalphabeta/CD19-depleted stem cell transplant. Receptors were obtained from a male patient between 2 and 10 years old who had a stem cell transplant for acute myeloid leukemia, so the T cells may come from the graft donor.

The chain combines TRBV11-1 with TRBJ2-5, with 10 bases matching TRBD2. This CDR3 region has 21 residues. V lost 8 bases, J lost 5 bases, and 29 bases stayed unmatched. The V gene's germline CDR1 is SGHAT and CDR2 FQDESV (reference sequence). Here the CDR3 DNA reads TGTGCCAGCGGCCAGCCTTCCTTAGCGGGAGGCCACGGTTTTGGTTTGGAGACCCAGTACTTC. Translated, it gives CASGQPSLAGGHGFGLETQYF.

The V gene is TRBV20-1, the J gene TRBJ2-5; 8 nucleotides match TRBD1. The V and J ends lost 6 bases and 5 bases, in that order; junction bases with no gene match: 8. The CDR3 is 13 residues long. The germline gives CDR1 DFQATT, CDR2 SNEGSKA (reference sequence). CDR3 region: CSAFDRGWETQYF. The CDR3, as DNA: TGCAGTGCGTTTGACAGGGGCTGGGAGACCCAGTACTTC.

This clonotype was seen repeatedly, ten times or more. The chain employs TRBV4-3 and TRBJ2-1, with unresolved D. Looked up from germline, CDR1 is LGHNA and CDR2 is YSLEER. The CDR3 has 13 residues. The ends were cut back, 1 base at V and 8 bases at J, with 9 bases in the middle. In DNA, the CDR3 is TGCGCCAGCAGCCAAGGGGTGATCGATGAGCAGTTCTTC. This encodes CASSQGVIDEQFF.

The chain employs TRBV5-1 and TRBJ2-7, with D unresolved. Germline CDR1 is SGHRS and CDR2 is YFSETQ. The CDR3 consists of 13 residues. With 4 bases removed from V and 6 bases from J, the gap between germline ends came to 14 bases. The CDR3 loop reads CASSIGPLGEQYF. As DNA, the CDR3 is TGCGCCAGCAGCATTGGACCGCTTGGCGAGCAGTACTTC.

The chain joins TRBV19 to TRBJ2-3; 8 nucleotides match TRBD2. Germline CDR1 is LNHDA and CDR2 is SQIVND (reference sequence). The CDR3 is 16 residues long. Trimming at V came to 6 bases and at J to 4 bases, leaving 12 bases not matched to a gene. Here the CDR3 reads CASRKHHLAGADTQYF. As DNA, the CDR3 is TGTGCCAGTAGGAAACACCATCTAGCGGGCGCAGATACGCAGTATTTT.

This clonotype occurred many times. The V and J genes are TRBV6-2 or TRBV6-3 and TRBJ1-2, with D perhaps TRBD1 (6 bases). The CDR3 covers 14 residues. V lost 2 bases and J lost 4, with 11 bases in between. Germline V gene lookup returns CDR1 MNHEY and CDR2 SVGEGT. Written as DNA, the CDR3 is TGTGCCAGCAGTTACCCAGGACAGCCCTATGGCTACACCTTC. Translated: CASSYPGQPYGYTF.

In this sample, this clonotype turned up a few times. J is TRBJ2-1 and V is TRBV4-3; 7 positions match TRBD2. The CDR3 extends over 16 amino acids. Per germline, CDR1 LGHNA and CDR2 YSLEER. V lost 0 bases to trimming and J lost 7 bases; unmatched junction nucleotides: 9. CDR3 in amino acids: CASSQEWAGVGNEQFF. CDR3 nucleotide sequence: TGCGCCAGCAGCCAAGAGTGGGCGGGAGTTGGGAATGAGCAGTTCTTC.

The chain is built from TRBV29-1 and TRBJ2-3, with 13 bases that match TRBD2. The CDR3 totals 15 residues. The junction had 4 bases not matched to a gene; V was cut back by 4 bases and J by 3 bases. The germline V gene encodes CDR1 SQVTM and CDR2 ANQGSEA. CDR3 residues: CSVALAGGRTDTQYF. CDR3 sequence (DNA): TGCAGCGTTGCACTAGCGGGGGGGCGGACAGATACGCAGTATTTT.

This clonotype was recorded at least ten times. The chain uses TRBV12-3 or TRBV12-4 and TRBJ2-1, with a possible D match to TRBD1 (5 bases). This CDR3 region has 15 residues. V gave up 6 bases and J gave up 6 bases, with 18 bases separating them. The CDR3 nucleotides read TGTGCCAGCAGACTCGGACATAATGGTGGCAATGAGCAGTTCTTC. Its protein product is CASRLGHNGGNEQFF.

This clonotype was detected a few times. J is TRBJ2-1 and V is TRBV7-3, with D tentatively TRBD2 (6 bases). The CDR3 contains 19 residues. Per the germline V gene, CDR1 is SGHTA and CDR2 is FQGTGA. V lost 5 bases and J 0 bases, leaving 23 bases between the germline ends. The CDR3 region has the DNA TGTGCCAGCAGCCTGGGACCCGTCACTAGGCGGGGCTCCTACAATGAGCAGTTCTTC. Translation gives CASSLGPVTRRGSYNEQFF.

The chain is built from TRBV5-1 and TRBJ2-5; TRBD1 matches at 8 bases. Germline-derived CDR1 and CDR2 are SGHRS and YFSETQ. The CDR3 has 14 residues. The V segment lost 4 bases and the J segment 4 bases; nucleotides outside the gene matches: 6. CDR3 sequence (DNA): TGCGCCAGCAGCAATGACAGGGGAGGAGAGACCCAGTACTTC. Encoded protein: CASSNDRGGETQYF.

The chain joins TRBV3-1 to TRBJ2-3, with TRBD2 identical over 10 bases. CDR1 is LGHDT, CDR2 YNNKEL, per germline (reference sequence). The V and J ends lost 1 base and 8 bases, in that order; junction bases with no gene match: 9. This CDR3 region has 16 residues. The CDR3 spells CASSQGLAGVGGTQYF. The CDR3 DNA follows: TGTGCCAGCAGCCAAGGACTAGCGGGCGTCGGGGGTACGCAGTATTTT.

This rearrangement joins TRBV4-3 to TRBJ2-1, with a tentative D call TRBD2 (6 bases). The CDR3 runs 14 residues. Germline CDR1 LGHNA, CDR2 YSLEER. Trimming pared 1 base from V and 10 bases from J, leaving 14 bases between. The DNA for the CDR3 is TGCGCCAGCAGCCAAGGAACGGGAGTAGGAGAGCAGTTCTTC. Amino acids: CASSQGTGVGEQFF.

This clonotype was observed a few times. CDR3 sequence reads: CASSLGPPNTGELFF. DNA for the CDR3: TGTGCCAGCAGTTTGGGGCCTCCGAACACCGGGGAGCTGTTTTTT. The rearrangement links TRBV12-3 or TRBV12-4 to TRBJ2-2; D may be TRBD1 (5 bases). The ends were cut back, 3 bases at V and 0 bases at J, with 8 bases in the middle. This CDR3 spans 15 amino acids.